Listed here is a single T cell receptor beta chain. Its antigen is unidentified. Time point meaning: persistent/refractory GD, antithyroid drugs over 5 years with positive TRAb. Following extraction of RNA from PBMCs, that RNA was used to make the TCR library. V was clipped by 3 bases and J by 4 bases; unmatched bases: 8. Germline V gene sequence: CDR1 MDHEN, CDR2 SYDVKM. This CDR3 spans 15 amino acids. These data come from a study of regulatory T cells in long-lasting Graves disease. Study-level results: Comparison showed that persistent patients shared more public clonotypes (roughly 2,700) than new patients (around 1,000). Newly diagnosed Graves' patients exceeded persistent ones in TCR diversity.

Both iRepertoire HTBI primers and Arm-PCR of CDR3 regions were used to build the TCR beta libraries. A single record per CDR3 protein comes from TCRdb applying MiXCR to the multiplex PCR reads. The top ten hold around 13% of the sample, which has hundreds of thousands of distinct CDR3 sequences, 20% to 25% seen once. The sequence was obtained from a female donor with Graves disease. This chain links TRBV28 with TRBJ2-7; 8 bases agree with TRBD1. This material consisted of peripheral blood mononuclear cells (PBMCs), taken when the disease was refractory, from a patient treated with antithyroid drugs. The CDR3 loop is CASSLPSGGTYEQYF. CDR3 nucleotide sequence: TGTGCCAGCAGTTTGCCCTCAGGGGGCACGTACGAGCAGTACTTC.